The 32 T cell receptor beta chains below were found in one sample sequenced in a study of blood T cell repertoires in COVID-19. Method: immunoSEQ multiplex PCR; TCRdb's copy keeps in-frame clones and lacks some. The table has about 68,000 clones, 84% seen once. Sequencing used peripheral blood. The receptor set was obtained from a man in his forties or fifties with active COVID-19.

J is TRBJ2-5 and V is TRBV29-1; TRBD1 matches 7 bases. Germline CDR1 reads SQVTM; CDR2 reads ANQGSEA. V trimming: 8 bases; J trimming: 9 bases; junction bases outside the gene matches: 18. This CDR3 is 14 amino acids long. The CDR3 is CSLRQGLTRAAQYF. CDR3 sequence (DNA): TGCAGCTTAAGACAGGGCCTGACGAGAGCGGCCCAGTACTTC. Full variable domain (missing parts from reference TRBV29-1 and TRBJ2-5): SAVISQKPSRDICQRGTSLTIQCQVDSQVTMMFWYRQQPGQSLTLIATANQGSEATYESGFVIDKFPISRPNLTFSTLTVSNMSPEDSSIYLCSLRQGLTRAAQYFGPGTRLLVL.

Written as DNA, the CDR3 is TGTGCCAGCAGTTTGGGGCCGACACTAGCCAAAAACATTCAGTACTTC. Translated: CASSLGPTLAKNIQYF. The chain employs TRBV27 and TRBJ2-4; D is perhaps TRBD1 (5 bases). Germline assignment: CDR1 MNHEY and CDR2 SMNVEV (reference sequence). V was shortened by 3 bases and J by 0 bases, with 12 bases between the two germline ends. CDR3 length: 16 amino acids.

J is TRBJ2-5 and V is TRBV3-1 (or the pseudogene TRBV3-2), with D perhaps matching TRBD2 (5 bases). Looked up from germline, CDR1 is LGHDT and CDR2 is YNNKEL (reference sequence). Trimming pared 0 bases from V and 1 base from J, leaving 9 bases between. The CDR3 consists of 15 residues. DNA for the CDR3: TGTGCCAGCAGCCAAGAAGTAGCGCTCCAAGAGACCCAGTACTTC. Its protein product is CASSQEVALQETQYF.

This chain connects TRBV19 to TRBJ1-4; 8 nucleotides agree with TRBD1. Germline-derived CDR1 and CDR2 are LNHDA and SQIVND (reference sequence). V lost 4 bases, J lost 0 bases, and 10 bases stayed unmatched. The CDR3 runs to 18 residues. CDR3 DNA: TGTGCCAGTAGTAGCCCCCGGACAGGGTCGACAACTAATGAAAAACTGTTTTTT. Encoded protein: CASSSPRTGSTTNEKLFF.

Comments on this clone: One end of the junction is discordant with germline, which a read error may explain. Other DNA sequences in the same sample also yield this CDR3. CDR3: CAISESTGGGTGELFF. CDR3 coding DNA: TGCGCCATCAGTGAGTCGACAGGGGGAGGCACCGGGGAGCTGTTTTTT. The rearrangement joins TRBV10-3 to TRBJ2-2; 9 bases map to TRBD1. This CDR3 is built from 16 residues. CDR1 is ENHRY and CDR2 is SYGVKD in the germline V gene.

V is TRBV12-3 or TRBV12-4 and J is TRBJ1-5, with unresolved D. The CDR3 sequence is 12 residues long. The V end was cut by 5 bases, the J end by 7 bases, with 9 bases between. CDR3 nucleotides: TGTGCCAGCAGTCTCCCGCGGCAGCCCCAGCATTTT. Encoded protein: CASSLPRQPQHF.

This clone was observed a handful of times. The V and J genes are TRBV7-2 and TRBJ2-7; 7 bases fit TRBD2. This CDR3 has 15 residues. Germline trimming cut 0 bases from V and 3 bases from J; bases unmatched to any gene: 5. Germline CDR1 SGHTA, CDR2 FQGNSA. CDR3 residues: CASSLAPSGIYEQYF. The CDR3 nucleotides are TGTGCCAGCAGCTTAGCTCCTAGCGGTATCTACGAGCAGTACTTC.

The rearrangement uses TRBV29-1 and TRBJ1-1, with unresolved D. Germline loops: CDR1 SQVTM, CDR2 ANQGSEA. V lost 0 bases and J 4 bases, leaving 15 bases between the germline ends. This CDR3 has 15 amino acids. The CDR3 reads CSVEDRWARGTEAFF. The CDR3 region has the DNA TGCAGCGTTGAAGATAGGTGGGCCCGGGGCACTGAAGCTTTCTTT.

The V call is TRBV12-5, the J call TRBJ2-1, with TRBD2 matching over 7 bases. This CDR3 has 14 residues. With V trimmed by 6 bases and J by 8 bases, 10 bases remained unmatched. Germline lookup yields CDR1 LGHNT and CDR2 FRNRAP. The CDR3 sequence: CASGIRGRADEQFF. CDR3 nucleotides: TGTGCTAGTGGGATCCGCGGGAGAGCCGATGAGCAGTTCTTC.

The chain carries TRBV5-5 and TRBJ2-7; 9 bases are shared with TRBD1. The V gene end was trimmed by 0 bases and the J gene end by 7 bases; junction bases not matched to a gene: 5. The CDR3 totals 14 residues. The germline V gene has CDR1 SGHKS and CDR2 YYEKEE (reference sequence). The CDR3: CASSLAYRGLEQYF. CDR3 sequence (DNA): TGTGCCAGCAGCTTGGCCTACAGGGGGCTAGAGCAGTACTTC. The full variable domain, its missing parts supplied by reference TRBV5-5 and TRBJ2-7, is DAGVTQSPTHLIKTRGQQVTLRCSPISGHKSVSWYQQVLGQGPQFIFQYYEKEERGRGNFPDRFSARQFPNYSSELNVNALLLGDSALYLCASSLAYRGLEQYFGPGTRLTVT.

The chain carries TRBV7-9 and TRBJ1-2; D remains ambiguous. Looked up from germline, CDR1 is SEHNR and CDR2 is FQNEAQ (reference sequence). V dropped 3 bases and J dropped 8 bases, with 10 bases sitting between them. This CDR3 region has 12 residues. The DNA for the CDR3 is TGTGCCAGCAGCTTGGAACCGGGAGGCTACACCTTC. It specifies CASSLEPGGYTF.

Here the CDR3 reads CASSYRQGIAEAFF. CDR3 nucleotides: TGTGCCAGCAGCTACAGACAGGGAATAGCTGAAGCTTTCTTT. This chain connects TRBV5-8 to TRBJ1-1; 7 bases align to TRBD1. The CDR3 totals 14 residues. V shed 3 bases, J shed 6 bases, and the junction held 8 bases outside the gene matches. From germline, CDR1 is SGHTS and CDR2 YDEGEE. Looking up the rest from reference TRBV5-8 and TRBJ1-1 gives the full variable domain: EAGVTQSPTHLIKTRGQQATLRCSPISGHTSVYWYQQALGLGLQFLLWYDEGEERNRGNFPPRFSGRQFPNYSSELNVNALELEDSALYLCASSYRQGIAEAFFGQGTRLTVV.

The chain employs TRBV9 and TRBJ1-6; 10 bases are shared with TRBD1. Germline CDR1 and CDR2: SGDLS and YYNGEE. V lost 3 bases and J lost 9; bases outside the gene matches: 3. The CDR3 runs 14 residues. CDR3 DNA: TGTGCCAGCAGCGGCCGGGACAGGGGTTCACCCCTCCACTTT. Protein sequence: CASSGRDRGSPLHF.

This clone was seen once. V and J are TRBV19 and TRBJ2-1; possibly TRBD1 for D (5 bases). Trimming stripped 7 bases from V and 4 bases from J, with 14 bases between. Germline-derived CDR1 and CDR2 are LNHDA and SQIVND (reference sequence). The CDR3 has 14 amino acids. The CDR3: CASTLGAGYNEQFF. The CDR3 nucleotides read TGTGCCAGTACCCTTGGGGCAGGGTACAATGAGCAGTTCTTC. Based on the CDR3 plus reference TRBV19 and TRBJ2-1, the full variable domain is DGGITQSPKYLFRKEGQNVTLSCEQNLNHDAMYWYRQDPGQGLRLIYYSQIVNDFQKGDIAEGYSVSREKKESFPLTVTSAQKNPTAFYLCASTLGAGYNEQFFGPGTRLTVL.

The chain carries TRBV24-1 and TRBJ2-2, with a tentative D call TRBD2 (6 bases). Germline values: CDR1 KGHDR, CDR2 SFDVKD. The CDR3 has 15 amino acids. V lost 4 bases and J 5 bases, leaving 13 bases between the germline ends. DNA for the CDR3: TGTGCCACCAGTGACCCGGAGGAGGGGACCGGGGAGCTGTTTTTT. This translates into CATSDPEEGTGELFF.

The chain is built from TRBV4-3 and TRBJ1-1; no firm D call. The CDR3 loop spans 14 amino acids. The V and J ends lost 1 base and 3 bases respectively, with 9 bases between them. Germline CDR1 reads LGHNA; CDR2 reads YSLEER. The CDR3 DNA reads TGCGCCAGCAGCCAAGTAGACTCGGACACTGAAGCTTTCTTT. As protein: CASSQVDSDTEAFF.

The rearrangement links TRBV6-6 to TRBJ2-5; D perhaps matches TRBD1 (5 bases). The germline V gene encodes CDR1 MNHNY and CDR2 SVGAGI (reference sequence). There are 15 residues in the CDR3. Trimming left V 1 base short and J 5 bases short, with 14 bases between. Here the CDR3 reads CASSYWAGPSETQYF. In nucleotides, the CDR3 is TGTGCCAGCAGTTACTGGGCAGGGCCCAGCGAGACCCAGTACTTC.

The CDR3 is CASTGRSIGAFF. The CDR3 coding sequence is TGTGCCAGTACGGGTCGAAGCATCGGAGCTTTCTTT. The rearrangement uses TRBV19 and TRBJ1-1; D not certain. Looked up from germline, CDR1 is LNHDA and CDR2 is SQIVND (reference sequence). The CDR3 extends over 12 amino acids. V was clipped by 7 bases and J by 10 bases, with 16 bases between them.

The chain carries TRBV20-1 and TRBJ1-1; D possibly corresponds to TRBD1 (6 bases). The V and J ends lost 3 bases and 4 bases respectively, with 12 bases between them. The germline CDR1 and CDR2 sequences are DFQATT and SNEGSKA (reference sequence). The length of the CDR3 is 13 residues. In DNA, the CDR3 is TGCAGTGCTAGTGGGGGCAGGATCACTGAAGCTTTCTTT. This translates into CSASGGRITEAFF.

This clone was recorded once. J is TRBJ2-1 and V is TRBV25-1; 7 bases map to TRBD1. Germline V gene lookup returns CDR1 MGHDK and CDR2 SYGVNS. The CDR3 extends over 12 amino acids. The V gene end was trimmed by 6 bases and the J gene end by 7 bases; junction bases not matched to a gene: 3. For the CDR3, the DNA is TGTGCCAGCAGACAGGGGTGGAATGAGCAGTTCTTC. Translation: CASRQGWNEQFF. The full variable domain, in which reference TRBV25-1 and TRBJ2-1 provide the parts outside the CDR3, is EADIYQTPRYLVIGTGKKITLECSQTMGHDKMYWYQQDPGMELHLIHYSYGVNSTEKGDLSSESTVSRIRTEHFPLTLESARPSHTSQYLCASRQGWNEQFFGPGTRLTVL.

The rearrangement joins TRBV6-5 to TRBJ1-6, with D unresolved. V was pared by 7 bases and J by 1 base, with 2 bases between. The CDR3 length is 12 residues. The germline CDR1 and CDR2 sequences are MNHEY and SVGAGI. CDR3 loop: CASTSYNSPLHF. The CDR3 DNA reads as TGTGCCAGCACGTCCTATAATTCACCCCTCCACTTT.

V gene TRBV19 combines with J gene TRBJ1-1; D unclear. Trimming removed 7 bases from V and 5 bases from J, with 17 bases in between. The germline CDR1 and CDR2 sequences are LNHDA and SQIVND (reference sequence). The CDR3 is 14 amino acids. The CDR3 protein is CASTSAGYYTEAFF. The CDR3 DNA reads TGTGCCAGTACCAGCGCGGGATACTATACTGAAGCTTTCTTT.

This clone was counted only a few times. V and J are TRBV7-9 and TRBJ2-3; 12 bases are shared with TRBD2. J lost 4 bases, V lost 10 bases, and 18 bases had no gene match. Germline CDR1 reads SEHNR; CDR2 reads FQNEAQ (reference sequence). The CDR3 covers 18 residues. The CDR3 reads CATDLTSGRPPGSDTQYF. CDR3 sequence (DNA): TGTGCCACCGACCTAACTAGCGGGAGGCCCCCGGGCTCAGATACGCAGTATTTT.

The DNA of the CDR3 is TGTGCCTGGAGTGTAGCGGGCCTGCTCAATCAGCCCCAGCATTTT. This sequence encodes CAWSVAGLLNQPQHF. The chain has TRBV30 and TRBJ1-5; D remains ambiguous. Germline CDR1 is GTSNPN and CDR2 is SVGIG (reference sequence). The V end lost 0 bases, the J end lost 3 bases, and 12 bases lay between the germline ends. The CDR3 totals 15 residues.

The V gene is TRBV28, the J gene TRBJ1-6; D gene unclear. The CDR3 consists of 15 residues. The V and J ends lost 6 bases and 6 bases respectively, with 15 bases between them. From germline, CDR1 is MDHEN and CDR2 SYDVKM. In DNA form, the CDR3 reads TGTGCCAGCAGGCCGGGCGGGATTACTAATTCACCCCTCCACTTT. Translation: CASRPGGITNSPLHF.

Comment on this clone: Compared with germline, one end of the junction differs, possibly owing to a read error. The chain employs TRBV7-7 and TRBJ1-3, with no clear D. This CDR3 is built from 15 residues. Per the germline V gene, CDR1 is SSHAT and CDR2 is FNYEAQ (reference sequence). Written as DNA, the CDR3 is TGTGCTAGCAGCCAGAGTGGGAGCTCTGGAAACACCATATATTTT. The encoded protein is CASSQSGSSGNTIYF.

V and J are TRBV4-2 and TRBJ1-1; D remains unclear. Germline CDR1 reads LGHNA; CDR2 reads YNFKEQ. There are 15 residues in the CDR3. The ends were cut back, 7 bases at V and 6 bases at J, with 21 bases in the middle. The CDR3 loop reads CASTPTAQPRAEAFF. The CDR3 DNA is TGTGCCAGCACCCCCACCGCACAGCCGAGGGCTGAAGCTTTCTTT.

This chain links TRBV7-9 with TRBJ2-7; 8 bases are a match to TRBD1. From germline, CDR1 is SEHNR and CDR2 FQNEAQ (reference sequence). Germline trimming cut 7 bases from V and 4 bases from J; bases unmatched to any gene: 9. The CDR3 totals 14 residues. The CDR3 DNA is TGTGCCAGCACCCCCGGGACAGGAGATTACGAGCAGTACTTC. It yields the protein CASTPGTGDYEQYF.

The chain is built from TRBV5-1 and TRBJ2-1, with D possibly matching TRBD1 (7 bases). The CDR3 contains 14 residues. V lost 6 bases and J 7 bases, leaving 17 bases between the germline ends. Per germline, CDR1 SGHRS and CDR2 YFSETQ. CDR3 sequence (DNA): TGCGCCAGCATCGCGCGCCAGGGGGGTAATGAGCAGTTCTTC. Amino acids: CASIARQGGNEQFF.

The chain joins TRBV14 to TRBJ2-1, with D perhaps matching TRBD1 (5 bases). The CDR3 totals 11 residues. CDR1 and CDR2 (germline): SGHDN, FVKESK. The V gene lost 6 bases and the J gene lost 9 bases, with 9 bases spanning the gap. CDR3 amino acids: CASSSGPEQFF. CDR3 bases: TGTGCCAGCAGTTCAGGGCCTGAGCAGTTCTTC.

This chain joins TRBV19 and TRBJ1-1; TRBD1 matches 8 bases. The junction had 4 bases not matched to a gene; V was cut back by 6 bases and J by 4 bases. This CDR3 spans 13 amino acids. Germline V CDR1 and CDR2: LNHDA, SQIVND (reference sequence). The CDR3 sequence is CASRQTGGTEAFF. DNA of the CDR3: TGTGCCAGTAGACAAACAGGGGGCACTGAAGCTTTCTTT.

This clone was picked up a small number of times. The chain uses TRBV2 and TRBJ1-6; 11 bases map to TRBD1. V lost 4 bases, J lost 10 bases, and 3 bases stayed unmatched. This CDR3 has 14 amino acids. Germline CDR1 and CDR2: SNHLY and FYNNEI. The CDR3 loop is CASSVGTGGSPLHF. CDR3 nucleotide sequence: TGTGCCAGCAGTGTCGGGACAGGGGGGTCACCCCTCCACTTT. Filled out from reference TRBV2 and TRBJ1-6, the complete variable domain reads EPEVTQTPSHQVTQMGQEVILRCVPISNHLYFYWYRQILGQKVEFLVSFYNNEISEKSEIFDDQFSVERPDGSNFTLKIRSTKLEDSAMYFCASSVGTGGSPLHFGNGTRLTVT.